A single sample is the source of the 14 T cell receptor beta chains below, sequenced in a study of cytomegalovirus exposure and HLA in healthy donors. It was with 60 Vbeta and 13 Jbeta primers that the PCR ran. TCRdb's copy holds only in-frame clones and misses some; the assay was immunoSEQ multiplex PCR. The table records approximately 160,000 clones, about 75% of them present only once. The sample was PBMCs. Receptors originate from a male donor in good health and CMV-seropositive.

V gene TRBV7-9 combines with J gene TRBJ1-1; 10 bases align to TRBD1. Germline V CDR1 and CDR2: SEHNR, FQNEAQ (reference sequence). The CDR3 runs 18 residues. The ends lost 5 bases at V and 3 bases at J; junction bases unmatched: 15. The CDR3 loop reads CASSIIAGTGALYTEAFF. Written as DNA, the CDR3 is TGTGCCAGCAGCATAATTGCCGGGACAGGGGCGCTTTACACTGAAGCTTTCTTT.

J is TRBJ1-5 and V is TRBV7-6, with D possibly matching TRBD1 (6 bases). This CDR3 contains 15 residues. In germline, CDR1 is SGHVS, CDR2 FNYEAQ. Trimming removed 4 bases from V and 0 bases from J, with 10 bases in between. This CDR3 is CASSSDSYSNQPQHF. For the CDR3, the DNA is TGTGCCAGCAGCTCGGACAGTTATAGCAATCAGCCCCAGCATTTT.

This chain links TRBV2 with TRBJ2-5, with 8 nucleotides matching TRBD2. The CDR3 is 14 residues long. The J segment lost 1 base and the V segment lost 4 bases, leaving 2 bases of the junction unmatched. Germline CDR1 and CDR2: SNHLY and FYNNEI. CDR3 DNA sequence: TGTGCCAGCAGTGGCGGGGGGCTCCAAGAGACCCAGTACTTC. Residues: CASSGGGLQETQYF.

The chain recombines TRBV4-3 with TRBJ2-2; 8 nucleotides line up with TRBD2. The germline CDR1 and CDR2 sequences are LGHNA and YSLEER. The V and J ends lost 0 bases and 7 bases, in that order; junction bases with no gene match: 13. The CDR3 covers 18 residues. The CDR3 loop is CASSQDRAGGGLSGELFF. The CDR3 region has the DNA TGCGCCAGCAGCCAAGATCGTGCCGGGGGGGGGCTTAGCGGGGAGCTGTTTTTT.

This clone has just one count. The rearrangement links TRBV27 to TRBJ2-7, with 11 bases lining up with TRBD1. CDR3 length: 16 residues. Germline lookup yields CDR1 MNHEY and CDR2 SMNVEV (reference sequence). The trim removed 5 bases at V and 2 bases at J, leaving 8 bases unmatched. CDR3 loop: CASSLAWDRGAYEQYF. The CDR3 coding sequence is TGTGCCAGCAGTCTCGCTTGGGACAGGGGGGCCTACGAGCAGTACTTC.

This clone has a handful of counts. The chain employs TRBV4-3 and TRBJ2-2; 10 nucleotides align to TRBD2. The CDR3 is 16 residues long. Germline V gene data show CDR1 as LGHNA and CDR2 as YSLEER. Trimming took 0 bases from V and 6 from J; bases not matched to a gene: 4. CDR3 in amino acids: CASSQDPSGGAGELFF. In DNA, the CDR3 is TGCGCCAGCAGCCAAGATCCCAGCGGGGGGGCCGGGGAGCTGTTTTTT.

This chain links TRBV25-1 with TRBJ2-1; 7 bases agree with TRBD2. The CDR3 has 16 residues. Trimming cost V 1 base and J 6 bases; bases outside gene matches: 9. Per the germline V gene, CDR1 is MGHDK and CDR2 is SYGVNS. The CDR3 loop is CASSEWGGISSNEQFF. The CDR3, as DNA: TGTGCCAGCAGTGAATGGGGGGGAATTTCGAGCAATGAGCAGTTCTTC.

The chain employs TRBV10-3 and TRBJ1-3; 8 bases align to TRBD1. The CDR3 is made up of 15 amino acids. Germline loops: CDR1 ENHRY, CDR2 SYGVKD. Trimming took 4 bases from V and 8 from J; bases not matched to a gene: 10. The DNA for the CDR3 is TGTGCCATCAGTGCAGACGGGACAGGCGGAGACACCATATATTTT. This translates into CAISADGTGGDTIYF.

The chain employs TRBV30 and TRBJ2-7, with D unresolved. CDR3 size: 11 residues. Trimming cost V 1 base and J 3 bases, with 4 bases left between them. Germline CDR1 and CDR2: GTSNPN and SVGIG (reference sequence). DNA of the CDR3: TGTGCCTGGAGTGCAATCTACGAGCAGTACTTC. Protein product: CAWSAIYEQYF.

J is TRBJ2-3 and V is TRBV19, with D perhaps TRBD2 (6 bases). With 3 bases removed from V and 0 bases from J, the gap between germline ends came to 13 bases. The CDR3 is made up of 16 amino acids. Germline loops: CDR1 LNHDA, CDR2 SQIVND (reference sequence). CDR3 nucleotides: TGTGCCAGTAGTATTCTGGGCGGGGCCAGCACAGATACGCAGTATTTT. Amino acids: CASSILGGASTDTQYF.

The V and J genes are TRBV5-6 and TRBJ1-1; D not resolved. The CDR3 covers 16 residues. Germline V gene sequence: CDR1 SGHDT, CDR2 YYEEEE. The ends were cut back, 2 bases at V and 0 bases at J, with 14 bases in the middle. The DNA for the CDR3 is TGTGCCAGCAGCTTCCGGGGTATTAAACTGAACACTGAAGCTTTCTTT. Protein: CASSFRGIKLNTEAFF.

This clone was counted a few times. The chain has TRBV5-1 and TRBJ1-1, with D uncertain. The germline CDR1 and CDR2 sequences are SGHRS and YFSETQ. The germline V and J ends were trimmed by 4 bases and 3 bases, with 10 bases remaining between them. This CDR3 spans 13 amino acids. The CDR3 sequence is CASSANMDTEAFF. CDR3 nucleotide sequence: TGCGCCAGCAGCGCCAACATGGACACTGAAGCTTTCTTT.

The chain is built from TRBV2 and TRBJ1-6, with TRBD1 matching 11 bases. V lost 8 bases and J lost 13; bases outside the gene matches: 10. Germline V gene lookup returns CDR1 SNHLY and CDR2 FYNNEI. The CDR3 loop spans 14 amino acids. Here the CDR3 DNA reads TGTGCCAGCGGTGGACAGGGGGCTCGCTTTCCCCTCCACTTT. It is translated as CASGGQGARFPLHF.

This clone has more than one count but fewer than ten. The rearrangement joins TRBV6-1 to TRBJ2-3, with D unclear. CDR3 length equals 14 residues. CDR1 and CDR2 (germline): MNHNS, SASEGT. Trimming pared 4 bases from V and 5 bases from J, leaving 13 bases between. CDR3 residues: CASSGVGGVDTQYF. Written as DNA, the CDR3 is TGTGCCAGCAGTGGAGTCGGTGGTGTAGATACGCAGTATTTT.